The rows below give T cell receptor beta chains drawn from one sample of a study of monozygotic twins with inflammatory bowel disease. TCRdb re-called the 5' RACE reads and gives one entry per CDR3 protein, without DNA. The sample table sets out 300,000 to 400,000 distinct CDR3 sequences. Sequenced: blood. These receptors all come from a human donor with ulcerative colitis or Crohn's disease, or a healthy co-twin of an affected twin (not recorded which). Each CDR3 is given with its conserved first and last residue. The order of the fields is V gene, J gene, CDR3 protein.

TRBV27	TRBJ2-2	CASSLTGRISYGELFF
TRBV5-1	TRBJ2-1	CASSLDREYNEQFF
TRBV5-1	TRBJ2-7	CASSSPTYEQYF
TRBV2	TRBJ2-7	CASTKQGNLYEQYF
TRBV6-1	TRBJ1-1	CASSPYRGSLNTEAFF
TRBV20-1	TRBJ1-5	CSARLENQPQHF
TRBV28	TRBJ2-7	CATRTSGGSGSWEQYF
TRBV4-3	TRBJ2-2	CASSQDRQNLFSTGELFF
TRBV18	TRBJ2-2	CASSPRTSPNTGELFF
TRBV6-1	TRBJ1-6	CASREKGARNNSPLHF
TRBV29-1	TRBJ2-3	CSVVPQDPDTQYF
TRBV7-9	TRBJ1-5	CASSPEGQGNQPQHF
TRBV5-6	TRBJ1-2	CASSLRTGDGYTF
TRBV20-1	TRBJ2-7	CSARAPGDEQYF
TRBV7-2	TRBJ2-3	CASTLRHRITDTQYF
TRBV3-1	TRBJ2-2	CASRAGTGISGELFF
TRBV5-1	TRBJ2-6	CASSPSRENSGANVLTF
TRBV11-1	TRBJ2-1	CASSPTIRREAPNNEQFF
TRBV6-1	TRBJ1-1	CASSVDIEAFF
TRBV6-5	TRBJ2-7	CATGDRDTYEQYF
TRBV7-8	TRBJ2-7	CASSLGLYFYEQYF
TRBV5-1	TRBJ1-6	CASSLVGRYNSPLHF
TRBV5-1	TRBJ2-2	CASSLETRTGELFF
TRBV7-2	TRBJ2-2	CASSLEAGGTGELFF
TRBV7-9	TRBJ2-3	CASSLKEGVGVSTDTQYF
TRBV2	TRBJ1-2	CASSGTTGLYGYTF
TRBV27	TRBJ2-7	CASKGEARSSYEQYF
TRBV5-1	TRBJ2-3	CASSFSGGQGISQYF
TRBV10-3	TRBJ1-5	CAISEGQTNQPQHF
TRBV7-2	TRBJ1-2	CASSLEGGLTNYGYTF
TRBV5-6	TRBJ2-1	CASSLTSGSGEQFF
TRBV15	TRBJ2-1	CATSRDRTSGYNEQFF
TRBV15	TRBJ1-6	CATSRAGFSYNSPLHF
TRBV12-3/TRBV12-4	TRBJ1-1	CASSYPTGGGGTEAFF
TRBV7-6	TRBJ2-2	CASSTERGRYTGELFF
TRBV4-1	TRBJ2-2	CASSQGLARNTGELFF
TRBV5-1	TRBJ2-2	CASSFVLAVANTGELFF
TRBV6-5	TRBJ1-2	CASKAWNYGYTF
TRBV10-3	TRBJ2-5	CAISDFRGSQETQYF
TRBV4-1	TRBJ1-6	CASSNGFTLHF
TRBV20-1	TRBJ1-1	CSARAGGKGRAMNTEAFF
TRBV4-3	TRBJ1-3	CASSQGQGPHLSGNTIYF
TRBV2	TRBJ2-7	CASSEARLGMGIEQYF
TRBV4-1	TRBJ2-1	CASSQVSGGGRNEQFF
TRBV30	TRBJ2-4	CAWSRQGASPKNIQYF
TRBV5-1	TRBJ1-2	CASSLGGGWTIVNGYTF
TRBV11-2	TRBJ2-7	CASSGMDDGGDPYEQYF
TRBV6-5	TRBJ1-2	CASSYSEEGNYGYTF
TRBV29-1	TRBJ2-7	CSARDLSSYEQYF
TRBV6-6	TRBJ2-1	CASSYRFEQFF
TRBV20-1	TRBJ2-1	CSDRGAVNEQFF
TRBV27	TRBJ2-1	CASSPFWDSSYNEQFF
TRBV20-1	TRBJ2-5	CSAGTGKETQYF
TRBV20-1	TRBJ2-3	CSARGRQEYSQLTDTQYF
TRBV20-1	TRBJ2-5	CSASRTAKETQYF